This TCR beta chain was captured by sequencing in a study of human thymus T cells. Whole-study findings and limits: Blood and thymic repertoires both appeared biased in V and J gene usage. Related studies noted strongly shared thymic repertoires across unrelated people.

Thymus specimens were resections from corrective heart surgery. Finnish infants who were healthy and having corrective surgery for congenital heart defects made up the donors. Sequencing was performed with immunoSEQ multiplex PCR; in TCRdb, only in-frame clones are kept and a portion is missing. This sample yields tens of thousands of clones, of which 85% to 95% are seen a single time; about 0.03% belongs to the top ten. This CDR3 contains 16 residues. Germline loops: CDR1 SGHAT, CDR2 FQNNGV. V was clipped by 5 bases and J by 3 bases, with 19 bases between them. On this clone: Its antigen is as yet unknown.

The sequencing input was thymus tissue. The clonotype comes from a girl under three years old with a congenital heart defect but otherwise immunologically healthy. The rearrangement joins TRBV11-2 to TRBJ1-2; tentatively, D is TRBD1 (5 bases). The DNA of the CDR3 is TGTGCCAGCAGCCCGTGCGGGGCTCGGGGGGACTATGGCTACACCTTC. It translates to CASSPCGARGDYGYTF. The full variable domain, its missing parts supplied by reference TRBV11-2 and TRBJ1-2, is EAGVAQSPRYKIIEKRQSVAFWCNPISGHATLYWYQQILGQGPKLLIQFQNNGVVDDSQLPKDRFSAERLKGVDSTLKIQPAKLEDSAVYLCASSPCGARGDYGYTFGSGTRLTVV.